The TCR beta chain under discussion was sequenced for a study of technical replicates of blood from a handful of donors. The germline V gene encodes CDR1 SEHNR and CDR2 FQNEAQ (reference sequence). CDR3 length: 16 residues. The trim removed 0 bases at V and 3 bases at J, leaving 6 bases unmatched. The table came from immunoSEQ multiplex PCR; TCRdb's copy has only in-frame clones and leaves some out. The table lists approximately 85,000 clones, approximately 95% of them singletons, with roughly 0.28% in the top ten. The sample holds one count of this clone. V and J are TRBV7-9 and TRBJ2-7; 9 bases fit TRBD1. Source material: T cells isolated from PBMCs. This receptor was identified in a human donor in good health. The DNA for the CDR3 is TGTGCCAGCAGCTTAGCGCCGGGACAGGGCCTCTACGAGCAGTACTTC. The encoded protein is CASSLAPGQGLYEQYF. Together with reference TRBV7-9 and TRBJ2-7, the CDR3 gives the full variable domain: DTGVSQNPRHKITKRGQNVTFRCDPISEHNRLYWYRQTLGQGPEFLTYFQNEAQLEKSRLLSDRFSAERPKGSFSTLEIQRTEQGDSAMYLCASSLAPGQGLYEQYFGPGTRLTVT.